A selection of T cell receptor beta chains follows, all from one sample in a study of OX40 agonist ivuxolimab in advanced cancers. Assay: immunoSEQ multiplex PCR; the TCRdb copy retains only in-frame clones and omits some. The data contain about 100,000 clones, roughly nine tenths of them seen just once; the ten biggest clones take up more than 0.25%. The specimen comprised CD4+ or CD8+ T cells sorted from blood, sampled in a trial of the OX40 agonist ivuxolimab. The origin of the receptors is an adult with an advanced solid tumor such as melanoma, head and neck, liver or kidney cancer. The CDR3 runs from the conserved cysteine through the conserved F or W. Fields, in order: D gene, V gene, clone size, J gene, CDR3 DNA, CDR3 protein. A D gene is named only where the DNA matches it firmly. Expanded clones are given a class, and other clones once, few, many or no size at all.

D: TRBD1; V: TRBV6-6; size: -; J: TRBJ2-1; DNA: TGTGCCAGCAGAGGGGGCATCTCCTACAATGAGCAGTTCTTC; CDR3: CASRGGISYNEQFF
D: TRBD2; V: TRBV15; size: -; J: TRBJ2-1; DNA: TGTGCCACCAGCAGAGACAGGACTAGCAATGAGCAGTTCTTC; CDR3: CATSRDRTSNEQFF
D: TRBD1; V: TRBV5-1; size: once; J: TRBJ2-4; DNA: TGCGCCAGCAGCTTGGCCGGGACAGGGATGAGTCGTACCAAAAACATTCAGTACTTC; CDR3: CASSLAGTGMSRTKNIQYF
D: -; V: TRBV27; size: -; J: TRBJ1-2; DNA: TGTGCCAGCAGTTTGGGTGGGGGGGGGCATTATGGCTACACCTTC; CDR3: CASSLGGGGHYGYTF
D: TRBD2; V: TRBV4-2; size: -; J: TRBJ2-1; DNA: TGTGCCAGCAGGCCGCCCGGGACTAGCGTAAATGAGCAGTTCTTC; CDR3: CASRPPGTSVNEQFF
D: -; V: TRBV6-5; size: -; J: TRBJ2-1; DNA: TGTGCCAGCATCGGGTACGATGAGCAGTTCTTC; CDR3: CASIGYDEQFF
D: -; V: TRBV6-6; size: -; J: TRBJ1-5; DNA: TGTGCCATCAGAGGGTATAGCAATCAGCCCCAGCATTTT; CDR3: CAIRGYSNQPQHF
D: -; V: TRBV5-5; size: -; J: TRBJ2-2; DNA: TGTGCCAGCAGCAAGGGGGTCGGGGAGCTGTTTTTT; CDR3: CASSKGVGELFF
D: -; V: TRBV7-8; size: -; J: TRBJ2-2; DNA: TGTGCCAGCAGCTTAAACAGTTGGGGGGACACCGGGGAGCTGTTTTTT; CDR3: CASSLNSWGDTGELFF
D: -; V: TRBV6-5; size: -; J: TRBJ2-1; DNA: TGTGCCAGCAGAAGACAGGGAGGTGAGCAGTTCTTC; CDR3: CASRRQGGEQFF
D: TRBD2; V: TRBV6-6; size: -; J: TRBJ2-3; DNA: TGTGCCAGCAGTTACGAAGCGGGAGGGTCGAGAGATACGCAGTATTTT; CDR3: CASSYEAGGSRDTQYF
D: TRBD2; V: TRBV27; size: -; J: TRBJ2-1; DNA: TGTGCCAGCAAACCCGGGACTAGCGGGACGGTTGAGCAGTTCTTC; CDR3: CASKPGTSGTVEQFF
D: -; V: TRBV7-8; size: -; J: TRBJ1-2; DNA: TGTGCCAGCAGCTTATTGGTTCAAGTTGGCTACACCTTC; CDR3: CASSLLVQVGYTF
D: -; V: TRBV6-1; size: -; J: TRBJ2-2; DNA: TGTGCCAGCAGTGCCCCCGGGACGGGGCGGCGCGGGGAGCTGTTTTTT; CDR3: CASSAPGTGRRGELFF
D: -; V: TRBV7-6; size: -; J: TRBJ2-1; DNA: TGTGCCAGCAGCTTGATGGGTGCTAGCCTAAATGAGCAGTTCTTC; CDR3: CASSLMGASLNEQFF
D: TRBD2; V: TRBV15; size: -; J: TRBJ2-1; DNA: TGTGCCACCGGGACTAGCGGGAGCCTTGGCGGCAATGAGCAGTTCTTC; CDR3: CATGTSGSLGGNEQFF
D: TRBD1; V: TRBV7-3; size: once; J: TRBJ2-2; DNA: TGTGCCAGCAGACGGACAGGAAATACCGGGGAGCTGTTTTTT; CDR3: CASRRTGNTGELFF
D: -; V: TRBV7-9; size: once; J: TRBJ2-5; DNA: TGTGCCAGCAGCTTTACTAGGGGCCAAGAGACCCAGTACTTC; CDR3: CASSFTRGQETQYF
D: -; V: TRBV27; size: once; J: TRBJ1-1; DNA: TGTGCCAGCAGTTGGGGGAGCTGGGGGCACACTGAAGCTTTCTTT; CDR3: CASSWGSWGHTEAFF
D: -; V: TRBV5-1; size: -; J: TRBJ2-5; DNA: TGCGCCAGCAGCCCCATGGAGCCCCGGGGTGAGACCCAGTACTTC; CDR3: CASSPMEPRGETQYF
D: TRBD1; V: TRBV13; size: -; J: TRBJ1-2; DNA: TGTGCCAGCAGCTTACGGACAGGGGCGACTAACTATGGCTACACCTTC; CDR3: CASSLRTGATNYGYTF
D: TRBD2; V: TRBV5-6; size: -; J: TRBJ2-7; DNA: TGTGCCAGCAGCTTTCCGGGGGGAAGCAACGAGCAGTACTTC; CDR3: CASSFPGGSNEQYF
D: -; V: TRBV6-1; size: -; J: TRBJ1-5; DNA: TGTGCCAGCACGTGGTCAGGGGACAATCAGCCCCAGCATTTT; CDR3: CASTWSGDNQPQHF
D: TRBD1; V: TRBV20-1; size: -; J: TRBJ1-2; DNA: TGCGGAGGACAGGGACACCATGGCTACACCTTC; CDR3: CGGQGHHGYTF
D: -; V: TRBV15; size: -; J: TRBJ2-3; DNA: TGTGCCACCCGAAGTCTGCAAAGCACAGATACGCAGTATTTT; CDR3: CATRSLQSTDTQYF
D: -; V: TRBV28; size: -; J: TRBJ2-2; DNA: TGTGCCAGCAGTTTAGGTTCATTAGTTCATACCGGGGAGCTGTTTTTT; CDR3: CASSLGSLVHTGELFF
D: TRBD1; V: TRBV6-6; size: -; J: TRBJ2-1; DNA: TGTGCCAGCAGTCCCCAGGGGGTCTCCTACAATGAGCAGTTCTTC; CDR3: CASSPQGVSYNEQFF
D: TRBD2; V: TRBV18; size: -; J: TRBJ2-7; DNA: TGTGCCAGCTCGCAAGCGGGGACCTCCTACGAGCAGTACTTC; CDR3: CASSQAGTSYEQYF
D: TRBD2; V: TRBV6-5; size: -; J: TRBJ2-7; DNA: TGTGCCAGCACGAGGCTAGCGGGAGAATACGAGCAGTACTTC; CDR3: CASTRLAGEYEQYF
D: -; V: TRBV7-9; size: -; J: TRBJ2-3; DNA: TGTGCCAGCAGCCAACCCTCCTTAGATACGCAGTATTTT; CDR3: CASSQPSLDTQYF
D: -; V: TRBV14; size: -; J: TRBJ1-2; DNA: TGTGCCAGCAGCCTACAGACTAACTATGGCTACACCTTC; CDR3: CASSLQTNYGYTF
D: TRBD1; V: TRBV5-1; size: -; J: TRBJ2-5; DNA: TGCGCCAGCAGCACCATCGGACAGGGGGCTGGAGAGACCCAGTACTTC; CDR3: CASSTIGQGAGETQYF
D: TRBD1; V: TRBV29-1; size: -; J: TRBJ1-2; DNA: TGCAGCGTTAACTCCCGGGACAGGGGTAACGGCTACACCTTC; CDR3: CSVNSRDRGNGYTF
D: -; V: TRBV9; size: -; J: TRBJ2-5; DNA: TGTGCCAGCAGCGTAGGGCTTAGCAGGTGGGAGACCCAGTACTTC; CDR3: CASSVGLSRWETQYF
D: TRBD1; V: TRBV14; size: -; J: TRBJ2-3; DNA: TGTGCCAGCAGCCAAGATCTAGGGACAGGGGCGCCAGATACGCAGTATTTT; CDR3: CASSQDLGTGAPDTQYF
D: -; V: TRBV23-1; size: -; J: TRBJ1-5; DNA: TGCGCCAGCAGTCAATCGTTCGGGGGCGCGGGCAATCAGCCCCAGCATTTT; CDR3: CASSQSFGGAGNQPQHF
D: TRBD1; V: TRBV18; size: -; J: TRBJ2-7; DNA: TGTGCCAGCTCACCACCGGGACAGGGGGGGGAGCAGTACTTC; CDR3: CASSPPGQGGEQYF
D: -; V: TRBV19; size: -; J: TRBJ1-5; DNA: TGTGCCAGTTCGGACCGAGAACTGCCCCAGCATTTT; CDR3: CASSDRELPQHF
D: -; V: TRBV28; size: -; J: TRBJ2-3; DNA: TGTGCCAGCAGTTTCCAGGGGATATCTAGCACAGATACGCAGTATTTT; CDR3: CASSFQGISSTDTQYF
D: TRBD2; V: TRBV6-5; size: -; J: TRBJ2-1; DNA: TGTGCCAGCAGTTACTCTCATGGACTAGCCAATGAGCAGTTCTTC; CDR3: CASSYSHGLANEQFF
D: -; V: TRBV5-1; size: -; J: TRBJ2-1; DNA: TGCGCCAGCAGGCCCAGCGCCCCCTCGCCCAATGAGCAGTTCTTC; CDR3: CASRPSAPSPNEQFF